The subject of this entry is one T cell receptor (beta chain). This clonotype was found many times. Its antigen target is currently unknown. A junction end diverges from the germline sequence, so it may reflect a read error. This specimen comes from a study of patients and donors after allogeneic stem cell transplantation (dated by TCRdb to the early 2020s). The library was built by means of RT-PCR. For sequencing, a NextSeq 550 was employed. TCRdb trimmed the raw reads at Q25, called clones with MiXCR and kept productive beta chains. Entries are consolidated by CDR3 protein sequence, retaining the most common genes and DNA. The table for this sample lists 920,000 or so distinct CDR3 sequences; about a sixth of them were counted only once. The top ten hold approximately 5.9% of the sample. CDR1 and CDR2, looked up from the germline V gene, are SGHRS and YFSETQ. Inclusive of the bounding cysteine and phenylalanine, the CDR3 is 14 residues long. Only the CDR3 DNA is retained, 42 bases long and in frame from the first base.

The chain employs TRBV5-1 and TRBJ2-1, and possibly TRBD1, on 6 matching bases. This receptor was identified in a human donor who was either an allogeneic HSCT recipient or a stem cell or donor lymphocyte infusion donor (not recorded which). It is not recorded whose cells these are; they may come from a transplant donor. Sequenced input: blood, either unsorted or a sorted T cell fraction (not recorded which). Here the CDR3 is given as CASSLDRPYNEQFF. The DNA sequence is as follows: TGTGCCAGCAGTTTAGACAGGCCTTACAATGAGCAGTTCTTC. Reference TRBV5-1 and TRBJ2-1 genes cover what lies past the CDR3, so the full variable domain is KAGVTQTPRYLIKTRGQQVTLSCSPISGHRSVSWYQQTPGQGLQFLFEYFSETQRNKGNFPGRFSGRQFSNSRSEMNVSTLELGDSALYLCASSLDRPYNEQFFGPGTRLTVL.